This T cell receptor (beta chain) was captured in a study of spatial heterogeneity in lung cancer (dated by TCRdb to the late 2010s). Concerning the study at large: Beta-chain transcripts were consistently detected in greater numbers than alpha-chain transcripts, which likely reflects a higher abundance of beta-chain transcripts. In tumor regions, TCR transcript counts showed a strong correlation with a T cell transcriptional module score from matched bulk RNA-seq. In the raw uncorrected reads, each unique combination of TCR and UMI appeared more than ten times on average. In non-small cell lung cancer, the study made a quantitative comparison of TCR alpha and beta repertoires among multiple tumor regions, matched nontumor lung and blood. The study linked features of the TCR repertoire to counts of nonsynonymous mutations, which were determined by whole-exome sequencing of tumor tissue. At surgery, about 210 tumor regions, roughly 63 matched nontumor lung samples and 56 PBMC samples were TCR-sequenced for both alpha and beta chains. What the study reported, not specific to this receptor: Additional single-cell paired TCR alpha and beta sequencing was considered necessary to confirm, at a functional level, the hypothesis that regional TCRs recognize regional mutations. TCR-seq coverage of tumor T cells was estimated to be only approximately 7% for alpha chains and 13% to 15% for beta chains. Counts of ubiquitous and regional expanded TCRs correlated with counts of ubiquitous and regional nonsynonymous mutations, respectively. A correlation was observed between the number of expanded intratumoral alpha and beta TCRs and the tumor nonsynonymous mutation count.

Relative to its sample, this clonotype is medium-sized (0.01 to 0.1%). The antigen it recognizes is unknown. No per-base quality is available; no much larger clone lies one base away. The method was 5' RACE. The instrument was a NextSeq 500. In the TCR library protocol, a unique molecular identifier was attached to each TCR cDNA molecule so that PCR and sequencing errors could be corrected. The original pipeline was this. TCR identification, UMI-based error correction and CDR3 extraction were all carried out with Decombinator tools. Expanded TCRs were defined as those above a frequency of 2 per 1,000, corresponding to the top 1% of the tumor frequency distribution. Expanded tumor TCRs statistically deemed absent (corrected P<0.05) from at least one tumor region were classed as regional, and all other expanded tumor TCRs were classed as ubiquitous. Renyi diversity was computed with the R vegan package after each repertoire had been subsampled 100 times to 5,000 TCRs. To build CDR3 similarity networks, amino acid triplet string-kernel similarity was used, and CDR3s were connected when their pairwise similarity was above 0.82. Clones were called with MiXCR by TCRdb after fastp trimmed the public reads at Q25, and only in-frame beta chains were retained. Each record represents a unique CDR3 protein, reported with the most common genes and DNA among its rows. These V and J calls are TCRdb output, not the study's own analysis. In this sample the table shows 2,000 to 2,500 distinct CDR3 sequences, around 1% of which occur a single time. Approximately 21% of the sample belongs to the ten largest clones.

Sample time point, as interpreted from the label and publication: sample taken at primary tumor resection. Samples were obtained from 70 to 85 patients with early-stage, untreated non-small cell lung cancer from the lung TRACERx cohort. TCR sequencing used whole RNA extracted from tumor and nontumor lung tissue, or from cryopreserved PBMC samples, without cell sorting. A patient was chosen for TCR sequencing only when enough RNA was available from at least two tumor regions. A lung pathologist reviewed the tumor and adjacent nontumor lung specimens before the specimens were selected. The CDR3 runs 15 amino acids, cysteine and phenylalanine included. Here the CDR3 DNA is all that survives: 45 bases in frame from base 1. V drops 6 bases and J drops 8 bases, leaving 22 bases in between. The germline V gene supplies CDR1 MGHDK and CDR2 SYGVNS.

Recombination connected TRBV25-1 to TRBJ1-2; the D gene identity is not certain. The sequenced sample was lung tumor tissue, obtained at surgery. This TCR derives from a male donor with early-stage non-small cell lung cancer. The sequence in DNA is TGTGCCAGCAGCTTGAATAGGGCCGACGCCTGGGGCTACACCTTC. It encodes CASSLNRADAWGYTF.